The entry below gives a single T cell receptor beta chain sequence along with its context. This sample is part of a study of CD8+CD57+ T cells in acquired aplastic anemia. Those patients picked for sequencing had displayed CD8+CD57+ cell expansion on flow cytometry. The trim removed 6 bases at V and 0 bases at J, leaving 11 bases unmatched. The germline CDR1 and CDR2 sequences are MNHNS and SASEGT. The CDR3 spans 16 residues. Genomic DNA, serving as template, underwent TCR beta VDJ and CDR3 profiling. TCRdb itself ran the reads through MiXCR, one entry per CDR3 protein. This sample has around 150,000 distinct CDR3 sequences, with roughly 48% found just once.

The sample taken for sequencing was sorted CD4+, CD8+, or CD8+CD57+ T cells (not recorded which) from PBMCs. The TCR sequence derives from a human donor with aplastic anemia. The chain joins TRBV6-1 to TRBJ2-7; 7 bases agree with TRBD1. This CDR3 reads CASSVGAGGNSYEQYF. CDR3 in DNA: TGTGCCAGCAGCGTAGGGGCAGGGGGAAACTCCTACGAGCAGTACTTC.